This record covers a single T cell receptor beta chain. Likely a read error: the CDR3 ends without its conserved phenylalanine or tryptophan. The DNA is left out, because the CDR3 cannot be placed on it with certainty; the CDR3 is given as TCRdb lists it. No cell sorting was done before RNA was extracted from the tissue. This specimen belongs to a study of tumor and adjacent non-tumor tissue in lung cancer. Three rounds of nested PCR, following a modified ARM-PCR protocol, produced the TCRbeta library. In TCRdb, the multiplex PCR reads were re-called with MiXCR into one record per CDR3 protein. The sample consists of 75,000 to 95,000 distinct CDR3 sequences, 55% to 80% of them appearing once. The CDR3 has 12 amino acids, counting both end residues. Germline V gives CDR1 SGHAT, CDR2 FQNNGV.

The clonotype was recovered from a woman between 35 and 50 years old with non-small cell lung cancer. The specimen sequenced was lung tumor tissue. The V call is TRBV11-2, the J call TRBJ1-1. The CDR3: CVSSNSGFEALS.